Presented here are 17 T cell receptor beta chains from one specimen sequenced in a study of OX40 agonist ivuxolimab in advanced cancers. Produced via immunoSEQ multiplex PCR; TCRdb's table is partial and in-frame only. The sample lists 50,000 to 60,000 clones, about 76% seen once, with over 1% in the top ten. The sample in question was CD4+ or CD8+ T cells sorted from blood, obtained in a trial of the OX40 agonist ivuxolimab. The receptor set was obtained from an adult with an advanced solid tumor such as melanoma, head and neck, liver or kidney cancer.

The chain employs TRBV5-8 and TRBJ2-1; perhaps TRBD1 as D (5 bases). V dropped 4 bases and J dropped 10 bases, with 21 bases sitting between them. CDR1 SGHTS and CDR2 YDEGEE come from the germline V gene. The CDR3 runs 15 residues. CDR3 bases: TGTGCCAGCAGCACAGGCTCCCCTCTGGTCAGAGAGCAGTTCTTC. This sequence encodes CASSTGSPLVREQFF.

The chain joins TRBV29-1 to TRBJ2-2; D is tentatively TRBD1 or TRBD2 (5 bases each). This CDR3 is built from 13 residues. Germline assignment: CDR1 SQVTM and CDR2 ANQGSEA. Written as DNA, the CDR3 is TGCGGACTGGGGCTGGGGGTAACCGGGGAGCTGTTTTTT. This sequence encodes CGLGLGVTGELFF.

CDR3 DNA sequence: TGCGCCAGCATGACAAGACGAACCGGGGAGCTGTTTTTT. This encodes CASMTRRTGELFF. The V call is TRBV5-1, the J call TRBJ2-2, with D uncertain. Per the germline V gene, CDR1 is SGHRS and CDR2 is YFSETQ. Trimming cost V 6 bases and J 5 bases, with 11 bases left between them. The CDR3 runs to 13 residues.

This chain connects TRBV2 to TRBJ1-4; 7 bases fit TRBD1. The germline V gene has CDR1 SNHLY and CDR2 FYNNEI. V lost 7 bases, J lost 3 bases, and 2 bases stayed unmatched. There are 13 residues in the CDR3. The CDR3 sequence is CASTTGSNEKLFF. CDR3 DNA: TGTGCCAGCACGACAGGGTCTAATGAAAAACTGTTTTTT. Together with reference TRBV2 and TRBJ1-4, the CDR3 gives the full variable domain: EPEVTQTPSHQVTQMGQEVILRCVPISNHLYFYWYRQILGQKVEFLVSFYNNEISEKSEIFDDQFSVERPDGSNFTLKIRSTKLEDSAMYFCASTTGSNEKLFFGSGTQLSVL.

This chain links TRBV28 with TRBJ2-7; D assignment may be TRBD1 or TRBD2 (5 bases each). Germline CDR1 is MDHEN and CDR2 is SYDVKM. Trimming took off 4 bases at V and 3 bases at J, with 16 bases between the two ends. This CDR3 contains 15 residues. CDR3 nucleotide sequence: TGTGCCAGCAGTTCTGAGGGGAAGGGTATCTACGAGCAGTACTTC. Translating it yields CASSSEGKGIYEQYF.

The V and J genes are TRBV2 and TRBJ2-1; D call uncertain. V was clipped by 7 bases and J by 8 bases, with 12 bases between them. The CDR3 spans 12 residues. Germline V CDR1 and CDR2: SNHLY, FYNNEI. The CDR3 DNA is TGTGCCAGCAACGAACAGCTCCATGAGCAGTTCTTC. The encoded protein is CASNEQLHEQFF.

About this clone: At the DNA level, this CDR3 is encoded by other sequences in the same sample as well. The V call is TRBV7-9, the J call TRBJ1-1, with TRBD1 as a possible D gene (5 bases). The CDR3 contains 13 residues. Germline CDR1 is SEHNR and CDR2 is FQNEAQ (reference sequence). With 1 base removed from V and 2 bases from J, the gap between germline ends came to 5 bases. The CDR3 here is CASSLGTNTEAFF. The CDR3 DNA reads TGTGCCAGCAGCTTAGGGACAAACACTGAAGCTTTCTTT.

This clone qualifies as medium-sized. The CDR3 reads CASSLETRAPLHF. The CDR3 DNA follows: TGTGCCAGCAGCCTCGAAACACGGGCACCCCTCCACTTT. The chain links TRBV11-1 to TRBJ1-6; D not certain. The V gene lost 5 bases and the J gene lost 11 bases, with 13 bases spanning the gap. The CDR3 has 13 residues. Per the germline V gene, CDR1 is SGHAT and CDR2 is FQDESV (reference sequence).

The CDR3 DNA is TGTGCCAGCAGTTACAGTTATAGCAATCAGCCCCAGCATTTT. It yields the protein CASSYSYSNQPQHF. The genes are TRBV6-5 and TRBJ1-5; D unclear. The CDR3 covers 14 residues. V lost 2 bases, J lost 0 bases, and 5 bases lay in between. Germline values: CDR1 MNHEY, CDR2 SVGAGI.

This sequence joins TRBV19 and TRBJ2-5; 9 bases are shared with TRBD1. Germline V CDR1 and CDR2: LNHDA, SQIVND (reference sequence). Germline trimming cut 3 bases from V and 7 bases from J; bases unmatched to any gene: 9. The CDR3 runs 15 residues. This chain's CDR3 is CASSIGTGRWGTQYF. The CDR3 nucleotides read TGTGCCAGTAGTATCGGGACAGGGCGGTGGGGGACCCAGTACTTC.

V and J are TRBV2 and TRBJ1-5; 11 nucleotides agree with TRBD1. Germline trimming cut 6 bases from V and 7 bases from J; bases unmatched to any gene: 5. The germline V gene encodes CDR1 SNHLY and CDR2 FYNNEI. This CDR3 comprises 14 residues. CDR3 sequence (DNA): TGTGCCAGCAGCTGGACAGGGGGCGGACAGCCCCAGCATTTT. Translation: CASSWTGGGQPQHF.

This clone was seen only once. The chain couples TRBV5-1 to TRBJ1-4; D uncertain. CDR1 and CDR2 (germline): SGHRS, YFSETQ. Trimming took off 0 bases at V and 7 bases at J, with 13 bases between the two ends. The CDR3 has 15 amino acids. Here the CDR3 reads CASSLEVSRAEKLFF. The CDR3 bases are TGCGCCAGCAGCTTGGAAGTAAGCCGGGCTGAAAAACTGTTTTTT.

V gene TRBV28 combines with J gene TRBJ1-2; 9 bases map to TRBD1. J was trimmed by 4 bases and V by 0 bases; bases with no gene match: 0. Germline CDR1 MDHEN, CDR2 SYDVKM. The CDR3 runs 14 residues. Here the CDR3 DNA reads TGTGCCAGCAGTTTATGGACAGGGGGCTATGGCTACACCTTC. Its translation is CASSLWTGGYGYTF.

The CDR3 is CASSQAPGGAYGYTF. In nucleotides, the CDR3 is TGCGCCAGCAGCCAAGCACCAGGGGGTGCCTATGGCTACACCTTC. This chain uses TRBV4-1 with TRBJ1-2; 7 positions match TRBD1. Germline V gives CDR1 MGHRA, CDR2 YSYEKL. After removal of 1 base from V and 4 bases from J, the junction contained 6 bases not matched to a gene. There are 15 residues in the CDR3.

The chain recombines TRBV19 with TRBJ1-2; 8 bases align to TRBD1. V was clipped by 5 bases and J by 6 bases; unmatched bases: 8. Germline V lookup: CDR1 LNHDA, CDR2 SQIVND (reference sequence). The CDR3 consists of 14 residues. CDR3 sequence (DNA): TGTGCCAGTAGTTGGCCAGGGGGCGAGGATGGCTACACCTTC. This encodes CASSWPGGEDGYTF.

This chain uses TRBV14 with TRBJ2-2; tentative D call: TRBD2 (6 bases). The V and J ends lost 1 base and 5 bases respectively, with 11 bases between them. The CDR3 runs to 15 residues. CDR1 is SGHDN and CDR2 is FVKESK in the germline V gene. The CDR3 loop reads CASSQAPGRTGELFF. In DNA form, the CDR3 reads TGTGCCAGCAGCCAAGCGCCAGGGAGGACCGGGGAGCTGTTTTTT.

This sequence joins TRBV10-3 and TRBJ2-2, with D maybe TRBD1 (6 bases). From germline, CDR1 is ENHRY and CDR2 SYGVKD. This CDR3 is built from 17 residues. Deletions cut 4 bases from V and 7 bases from J, with 22 bases between. This CDR3 is CAISASRALRGDGELFF. CDR3 coding DNA: TGTGCCATCAGTGCTAGTAGGGCCCTCAGGGGAGACGGGGAGCTGTTTTTT.